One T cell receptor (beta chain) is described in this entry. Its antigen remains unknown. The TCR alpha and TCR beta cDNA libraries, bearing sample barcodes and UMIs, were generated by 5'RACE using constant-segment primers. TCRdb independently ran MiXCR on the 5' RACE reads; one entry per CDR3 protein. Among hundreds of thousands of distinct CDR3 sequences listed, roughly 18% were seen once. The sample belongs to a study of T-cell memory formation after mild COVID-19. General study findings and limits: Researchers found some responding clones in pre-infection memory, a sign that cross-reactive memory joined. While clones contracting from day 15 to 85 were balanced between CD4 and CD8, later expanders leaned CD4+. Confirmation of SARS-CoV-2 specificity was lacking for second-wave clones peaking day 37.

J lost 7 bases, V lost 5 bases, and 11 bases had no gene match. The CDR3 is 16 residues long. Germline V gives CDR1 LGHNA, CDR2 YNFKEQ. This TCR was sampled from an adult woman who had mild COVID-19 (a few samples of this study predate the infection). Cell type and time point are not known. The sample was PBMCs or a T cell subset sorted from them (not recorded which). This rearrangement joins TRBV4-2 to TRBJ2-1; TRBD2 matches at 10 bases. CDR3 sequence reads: CASSNSPGTSANEQFF. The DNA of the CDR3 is TGTGCCAGCAGCAACTCCCCCGGGACTAGCGCGAATGAGCAGTTCTTC.